A selection of T cell receptor beta chains follows, all from one sample in a study of T cell clonotyping in hematopoietic cell transplantation. Repertoires were generated with immunoSEQ multiplex PCR, while TCRdb's copy carries only in-frame clones and drops some. Of roughly 38,000 clones in the sample, over 70% were seen once. Sequencing used peripheral blood mononuclear cells. All receptors come from a woman in her thirties or forties in good health. Some clones in this sample may be carry-over from other donors' samples. Both conserved end residues are part of each CDR3. The order of the fields is D gene, V gene, J gene, clone size, CDR3 protein. The D gene is left open where the match is weak. The listing skips clone size in some rows; elsewhere it reads once, few, many or a size class.

>TRBD2|TRBV4-1|TRBJ2-2|.
CASSQARLAGTTGELFF
>.|TRBV5-1|TRBJ2-1|.
CASSLSGTGDEQFF
>.|TRBV19|TRBJ1-1|.
CASSLMGPQAADTEAFF
>.|TRBV7-2|TRBJ2-7|.
CASSLGDQVRRYF
>TRBD2|TRBV25-1|TRBJ2-5|.
CASSSLAGGPRETQYF
>.|TRBV6-5|TRBJ2-7|once
CASSNTYEQYF
>.|TRBV30|TRBJ1-5|.
CAWSVTGWVNQPQHF
>TRBD1|TRBV19|TRBJ1-1|.
CASSVDREIEAFF
>.|TRBV5-4|TRBJ2-3|.
CASSSIRQGTDTQYF
>TRBD2|TRBV5-1|TRBJ2-3|few
CASSLLRLAGGTDTQYF
>.|TRBV5-4|TRBJ1-2|.
CASSFSTAFLEGYTF
>TRBD1|TRBV5-4|TRBJ2-1|.
CASSLGQPSSYNEQFF
>TRBD2|TRBV5-6|TRBJ2-7|.
CASSPALAGYEQYF
>.|TRBV4-3|TRBJ2-2|.
CASSPGPSPGGELFF
>TRBD1|TRBV30|TRBJ1-2|.
CAWSVQGPDGYTF
>TRBD2|TRBV6-5|TRBJ2-5|.
CASSYGTRETQYF
>TRBD2|TRBV2|TRBJ2-1|.
CAGTLAGKASEQFF
>TRBD1|TRBV28|TRBJ1-5|.
CASTTTGVGNQPQHF
>TRBD2|TRBV19|TRBJ2-7|.
CASSNGGGTYEQYF
>TRBD1|TRBV5-1|TRBJ2-5|.
CASSPDRVRAAQYF
>.|TRBV6-1|TRBJ1-1|.
CASRTDPGHSEAFF
>.|TRBV19|TRBJ1-5|.
CASSIDLRGWQPQHF
>TRBD2|TRBV5-1|TRBJ2-5|.
CASSPSGASGEETQYF
>TRBD1|TRBV30|TRBJ2-7|.
CAWSVSGTGSGSRYF
>TRBD2|TRBV6-6|TRBJ2-1|.
CASSGGLAGMGLFF
>TRBD1|TRBV5-1|TRBJ2-5|.
CASSLGQEGETQYF
>TRBD1|TRBV10-3|TRBJ2-2|.
CAITPVQGALLNTGELFF
>.|TRBV7-2|TRBJ2-7|.
CASTRRAGLENYEQYF
>.|TRBV2|TRBJ1-2|.
CASSEGEGYTF
>TRBD1|TRBV30|TRBJ1-2|.
CAWKRMDRGYGYTF
>.|TRBV7-2|TRBJ2-5|.
CASSLGDFQETQYF
>TRBD2|TRBV7-3|TRBJ2-3|.
CASSSILAGGLADTQYF
>.|TRBV6-6|TRBJ1-5|.
CASSFEVLNQPQHF
>TRBD2|TRBV30|TRBJ2-1|.
CAWSVLADNEQFF
>.|TRBV18|TRBJ2-7|.
CASSPPSYEQYF
>.|TRBV5-1|TRBJ1-5|.
CASSKDTDNQPQHF
>.|TRBV28|TRBJ1-1|.
CASSFQGRMNTEAFF
>.|TRBV27|TRBJ2-7|.
CASSLRAEWLYEQYF
>TRBD1|TRBV29-1|TRBJ2-3|.
CSVRRDREADTQYF
>TRBD1|TRBV30|TRBJ1-5|.
CAWRTTGGAGNQPQHF
>TRBD1|TRBV10-3|TRBJ1-5|.
CAISGTGEGQPQHF